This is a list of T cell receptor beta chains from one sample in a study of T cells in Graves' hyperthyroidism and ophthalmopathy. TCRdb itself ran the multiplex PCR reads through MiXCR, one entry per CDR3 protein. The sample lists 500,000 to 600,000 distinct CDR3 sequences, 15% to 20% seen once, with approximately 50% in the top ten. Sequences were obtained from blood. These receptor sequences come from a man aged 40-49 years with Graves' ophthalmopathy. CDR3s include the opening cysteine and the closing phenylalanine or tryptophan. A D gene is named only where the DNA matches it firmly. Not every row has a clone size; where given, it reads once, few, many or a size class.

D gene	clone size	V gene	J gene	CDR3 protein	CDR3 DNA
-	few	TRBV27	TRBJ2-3	CASSSRRSDTQYF	TGTGCCAGCAGTTCTCGAAGGTCAGATACGCAGTATTTT
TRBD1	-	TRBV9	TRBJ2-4	CASNRQGENIQYF	TGTGCCAGCAACCGACAGGGGGAAAACATTCAGTACTTC
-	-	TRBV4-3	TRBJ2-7	CASSQEDSRLSYEQYF	TGCGCCAGCAGCCAAGAAGACAGCCGCCTTTCCTACGAGCAGTACTTC
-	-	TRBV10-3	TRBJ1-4	CAIGGNEKLFF	TGCGCCATCGGGGGAAATGAAAAACTGTTTTTT
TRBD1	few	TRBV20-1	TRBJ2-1	CSFHPGQGAKEQFF	TGCAGCTTCCACCCGGGACAGGGGGCGAAGGAGCAGTTCTTC
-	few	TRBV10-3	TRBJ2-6	CATQGGLSSGANVLTF	TGTGCCACCCAGGGGGGACTGAGCTCTGGGGCCAACGTCCTGACTTTC
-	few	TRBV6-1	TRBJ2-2	CASSERDRNTGELFF	TGTGCCAGCAGTGAACGAGACAGGAACACCGGGGAGCTGTTTTTT
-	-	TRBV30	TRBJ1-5	CAWNRGDSNQPQHF	TGTGCCTGGAACCGGGGGGATAGCAATCAGCCCCAGCATTTT
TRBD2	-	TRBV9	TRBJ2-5	CASSVAGGLETQYF	TGTGCCAGCAGCGTAGCGGGGGGATTAGAGACCCAGTACTTC
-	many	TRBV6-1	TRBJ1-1	CASSRTGMNTEAFF	TGTGCCAGCAGCCGCACGGGCATGAACACTGAAGCTTTCTTT
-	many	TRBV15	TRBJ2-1	CARLNGGRQSYNEQFF	TGTGCAAGACTAAACGGGGGCCGTCAATCCTACAATGAGCAGTTCTTC
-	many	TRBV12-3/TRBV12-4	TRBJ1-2	CASSGTGTSGYTF	TGTGCCAGCAGTGGAACAGGGACGAGTGGCTACACCTTC
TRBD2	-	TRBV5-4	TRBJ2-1	CASTPGSVAGYNEQFF	TGTGCCAGCACCCCAGGGTCGGTAGCGGGCTACAATGAGCAGTTCTTC
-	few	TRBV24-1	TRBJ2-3	CATSGFGTDTQYF	TGTGCCACCTCAGGGTTTGGCACAGATACGCAGTATTTT
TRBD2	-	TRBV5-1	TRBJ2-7	CASSSFKTSGGITYEQYF	TGCGCCAGCAGCTCATTCAAGACTAGCGGGGGGATTACCTACGAGCAGTACTTC
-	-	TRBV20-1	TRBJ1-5	CSARTGQPYSNQPQHF	TGCAGTGCTAGAACAGGACAGCCCTATAGCAATCAGCCCCAGCATTTT